The rows below give T cell receptor beta chains drawn from one sample of a study of a mutant IDH1 vaccine in newly diagnosed glioma. These receptors have no identified antigens. Only in-frame clones appear in the TCRdb table, and some are missing; sequencing was by immunoSEQ multiplex PCR. Of around 40,000 clones listed, approximately 86% are singletons. Source: PBMCs, taken from a glioma patient whose treatment included an IDH1 peptide vaccine. These receptors were taken from a man aged 18-30 years with glioma. Some clones in this sample may be carry-over from other donors' samples. CDR3s include the opening cysteine and the closing phenylalanine or tryptophan. Each record gives: J gene, V gene, clone size, D gene, CDR3 DNA, CDR3 protein. The D gene is left open where the match is weak. Clone sizes are given selectively: once, few, many, or a class where the clone is expanded.

j_gene: TRBJ1-1
v_gene: TRBV2
abundance: -
d_gene: -
CDR3nt: TGTGCCAGCAGTGATCCCCGGGACTCCCCGAACACTGAAGCTTTCTTT
CDR3aa: CASSDPRDSPNTEAFF

j_gene: TRBJ1-5
v_gene: TRBV10-3
abundance: once
d_gene: -
CDR3nt: TGTGCCATCAGCACTTCGGGGGGAGAGAGGTCGGATCAGCCCCAGCATTTT
CDR3aa: CAISTSGGERSDQPQHF

j_gene: TRBJ1-4
v_gene: TRBV2
abundance: medium-sized
d_gene: -
CDR3nt: TGTGCCAGCAGTGGGGGGGGACTCCAGGGAAAACTGTTTTTT
CDR3aa: CASSGGGLQGKLFF

j_gene: TRBJ1-2
v_gene: TRBV19
abundance: -
d_gene: -
CDR3nt: TGTGCCAGTAGTACCAGGGGTTCTGACTATGGCTACACCTTC
CDR3aa: CASSTRGSDYGYTF

j_gene: TRBJ2-1
v_gene: TRBV4-2
abundance: -
d_gene: -
CDR3nt: TGTGCCAGCAGCCGTAACAATGAGCAGTTCTTC
CDR3aa: CASSRNNEQFF

j_gene: TRBJ2-7
v_gene: TRBV14
abundance: -
d_gene: -
CDR3nt: TGTGCCAGCAGCCAAGAGGGTGTCTGGAATTCCTACGAGCAGTACTTC
CDR3aa: CASSQEGVWNSYEQYF

j_gene: TRBJ1-3
v_gene: TRBV7-6
abundance: -
d_gene: -
CDR3nt: TGTGCCAGCAGCCCTTACCCACCCACAGGAGCAGGTGGAAACACCATATATTTT
CDR3aa: CASSPYPPTGAGGNTIYF

j_gene: TRBJ2-1
v_gene: TRBV9
abundance: few
d_gene: TRBD1
CDR3nt: TGTGCCAGCAGCCTCCGACAGGGGGCTGGAAATGAGCAGTTCTTC
CDR3aa: CASSLRQGAGNEQFF

j_gene: TRBJ1-2
v_gene: TRBV20-1
abundance: -
d_gene: -
CDR3nt: TGCAGTGCCACTTCCCGAGGCTACACCTTC
CDR3aa: CSATSRGYTF

j_gene: TRBJ1-1
v_gene: TRBV5-4
abundance: -
d_gene: -
CDR3nt: TGTGCCAGCAGAAACTCCAGGAGGGACACTGAAGCTTTCTTT
CDR3aa: CASRNSRRDTEAFF

j_gene: TRBJ1-4
v_gene: TRBV7-9
abundance: -
d_gene: -
CDR3nt: TGTGCCAGCAGTCCCCCAGGGTTTAATGAAAAACTGTTTTTT
CDR3aa: CASSPPGFNEKLFF

j_gene: TRBJ1-1
v_gene: TRBV5-1
abundance: few
d_gene: TRBD1
CDR3nt: TGCGCCAGCAGCGGGGGGACAGGGACGAACACTGAAGCTTTCTTT
CDR3aa: CASSGGTGTNTEAFF

j_gene: TRBJ2-2
v_gene: TRBV9
abundance: medium-sized
d_gene: TRBD2
CDR3nt: TGTGCCAGCAGCCCTGGGGGGGTTATTAGCGGGGGTATCTCCGGGGAGCTGTTTTTT
CDR3aa: CASSPGGVISGGISGELFF

j_gene: TRBJ2-1
v_gene: TRBV6-5
abundance: -
d_gene: TRBD2
CDR3nt: TGTGCCAGCAGTTACGGCGGGAGGGTTAATGAGCAGTTCTTC
CDR3aa: CASSYGGRVNEQFF

j_gene: TRBJ1-2
v_gene: TRBV6-5
abundance: -
d_gene: -
CDR3nt: TGTGCCAGCAGTTACTCTGGGCGGAAAGCTGGCTACACCTTC
CDR3aa: CASSYSGRKAGYTF

j_gene: TRBJ2-3
v_gene: TRBV2
abundance: -
d_gene: -
CDR3nt: TGTGCCAGCAGCCGGACTAGCACAGATACGCAGTATTTT
CDR3aa: CASSRTSTDTQYF

j_gene: TRBJ1-2
v_gene: TRBV30
abundance: -
d_gene: -
CDR3nt: TGTGCCTGGGATACAGGGCTGAGGGGCTACACCTTC
CDR3aa: CAWDTGLRGYTF

j_gene: TRBJ2-2
v_gene: TRBV5-1
abundance: -
d_gene: TRBD2
CDR3nt: TGCGCCAGCAGCTTGTCTCGGCTAGCGGGGAACACCGGGGAGCTGTTTTTT
CDR3aa: CASSLSRLAGNTGELFF

j_gene: TRBJ1-4
v_gene: TRBV10-3
abundance: -
d_gene: -
CDR3nt: TGTGCCATCAGTGAGGGGGGAGGAGAAGAAAAACTGTTTTTT
CDR3aa: CAISEGGGEEKLFF

j_gene: TRBJ1-3
v_gene: TRBV5-4
abundance: -
d_gene: -
CDR3nt: TGTGCCAGCAGCTTGGAAGCGCGCTCTGGAAACACCATATATTTT
CDR3aa: CASSLEARSGNTIYF

j_gene: TRBJ2-1
v_gene: TRBV9
abundance: few
d_gene: -
CDR3nt: TGTGCCAGCAGCGTAGCTACCGGGGTGGGTAGCGGAAGCTCCTACAATGAGCAGTTCTTC
CDR3aa: CASSVATGVGSGSSYNEQFF

j_gene: TRBJ2-3
v_gene: TRBV7-2
abundance: -
d_gene: -
CDR3nt: TGTGCCAGCAGCTTCCTCCTCCATCCGGCAGATACGCAGTATTTT
CDR3aa: CASSFLLHPADTQYF

j_gene: TRBJ2-7
v_gene: TRBV6-5
abundance: -
d_gene: -
CDR3nt: TGTGCCAGCATGAATGGGGCTACTTACGAGCAGTACTTC
CDR3aa: CASMNGATYEQYF

j_gene: TRBJ2-1
v_gene: TRBV6-5
abundance: once
d_gene: -
CDR3nt: TGTGCCAGCAGTCCCTATAAGGAGCAGAATGAGCAGTTCTTC
CDR3aa: CASSPYKEQNEQFF

j_gene: TRBJ1-3
v_gene: TRBV28
abundance: -
d_gene: -
CDR3nt: TGTGCCAGCAGCCGAGGGGGCTCTGGAAACACCATATATTTT
CDR3aa: CASSRGGSGNTIYF

j_gene: TRBJ2-7
v_gene: TRBV7-2
abundance: once
d_gene: TRBD1
CDR3nt: TGTGCCAGCAGCATCCGGGACAGGGGGCTCTACGAGCAGTACTTC
CDR3aa: CASSIRDRGLYEQYF

j_gene: TRBJ1-1
v_gene: TRBV30
abundance: -
d_gene: -
CDR3nt: TGTGCCTGGGAGACCCAGGGGTACACTGAAGCTTTCTTT
CDR3aa: CAWETQGYTEAFF

j_gene: TRBJ2-7
v_gene: TRBV27
abundance: -
d_gene: TRBD1
CDR3nt: TGTGCCAGCAGTTACACAGGGGTTCGAACCTACGAGCAGTACTTC
CDR3aa: CASSYTGVRTYEQYF

j_gene: TRBJ1-3
v_gene: TRBV4-3
abundance: few
d_gene: -
CDR3nt: TGCGCCAGCAGCCAAGACAGGGGCTATGGAAACACCATATATTTT
CDR3aa: CASSQDRGYGNTIYF

j_gene: TRBJ1-2
v_gene: TRBV13
abundance: -
d_gene: -
CDR3nt: TGTGCCAGCAGCTTAGGCTGGCAGGGTAACTATGGCTACACCTTC
CDR3aa: CASSLGWQGNYGYTF

j_gene: TRBJ1-3
v_gene: TRBV7-9
abundance: -
d_gene: TRBD1
CDR3nt: TGTGCCAGCAGCTTAGCTGGACCCAAACCGGGACAGGGGAAGTACACCATATATTTT
CDR3aa: CASSLAGPKPGQGKYTIYF

j_gene: TRBJ1-2
v_gene: TRBV14
abundance: -
d_gene: -
CDR3nt: TGTGCCAGCAGCCAAGATCGAAGCGGCAGCTACTATGGCTACACCTTC
CDR3aa: CASSQDRSGSYYGYTF

j_gene: TRBJ1-5
v_gene: TRBV28
abundance: few
d_gene: TRBD1
CDR3nt: TGTGCCAGCAGTTCAAATAGACAGGGTACCAATCAGCCCCAGCATTTT
CDR3aa: CASSSNRQGTNQPQHF

j_gene: TRBJ2-3
v_gene: TRBV14
abundance: -
d_gene: -
CDR3nt: TGTGCCAGCAGCCAAGCGGGGTTTCGGGGAGATACGCAGTATTTT
CDR3aa: CASSQAGFRGDTQYF

j_gene: TRBJ1-1
v_gene: TRBV10-3
abundance: -
d_gene: -
CDR3nt: TGTGCCATCAGTGAGGGAGGAGGGTGGGCTTTCTTT
CDR3aa: CAISEGGGWAFF

j_gene: TRBJ1-2
v_gene: TRBV10-3
abundance: -
d_gene: TRBD1
CDR3nt: TGTGCCATCAGTGAGTCGGGACAGGGGCGCCATGGCTACACCTTC
CDR3aa: CAISESGQGRHGYTF

j_gene: TRBJ2-7
v_gene: TRBV27
abundance: -
d_gene: -
CDR3nt: TGTGCCAGCAGTCCAGGCACCTACGAGCAGTACTTC
CDR3aa: CASSPGTYEQYF

j_gene: TRBJ2-1
v_gene: TRBV30
abundance: -
d_gene: -
CDR3nt: TGTGCCTGGAGATCAAGGGGGGGGGCTCTGGGGGTCTCCTACAATGAGCAGTTCTTC
CDR3aa: CAWRSRGGALGVSYNEQFF

j_gene: TRBJ1-1
v_gene: TRBV30
abundance: -
d_gene: -
CDR3nt: TGTGCCTGGAGTGTACTTTCGACAGCCGACAGTGAAGCTTTCTTT
CDR3aa: CAWSVLSTADSEAFF

j_gene: TRBJ2-7
v_gene: TRBV7-2
abundance: -
d_gene: TRBD1
CDR3nt: TGTGCCAGCAGCCGTATGGGACAGCGCTACGAGCAGTACTTC
CDR3aa: CASSRMGQRYEQYF

j_gene: TRBJ2-6
v_gene: TRBV6-4
abundance: -
d_gene: -
CDR3nt: TGTGCCAGCAGTGAAATCGGGCAGGGTTCTGGGGCCAACGTCCTGACTTTC
CDR3aa: CASSEIGQGSGANVLTF

j_gene: TRBJ2-4
v_gene: TRBV6-5
abundance: -
d_gene: -
CDR3nt: TGTGCCAGCGTTAAGATGGGGGGGCAGAGGTGGTACTTC
CDR3aa: CASVKMGGQRWYF